The clone carrying this TCR beta chain has at least ten counts. The antigen remains undetermined. This sample is drawn from a study of T cells after posttransplantation cyclophosphamide. Study conclusions and caveats: Donor-recipient repertoire similarity was low at 1-2 months, rising over year one. After PTCy, TRB diversity resembled that of CNI/methotrexate controls.

V lost 4 bases and J 4 bases, leaving 13 bases between the germline ends. The germline gives CDR1 SQVTM, CDR2 ANQGSEA. The CDR3 contains 13 residues. The repertoire was sequenced with immunoSEQ multiplex PCR; TCRdb's copy has only in-frame clones and lacks some. The record shows roughly 6,200 clones for this sample, with no singletons present. Cyclophosphamide on days +3 and +4 followed busulfan-fludarabine conditioning and a marrow graft. This receptor was obtained from a male patient in his thirties who received an allogeneic stem cell transplant from an unrelated donor, was CMV-positive, and had acute and chronic GVHD. A subset of T cells may come from the graft donor. This sequence joins TRBV29-1 and TRBJ1-2; weak D call: TRBD1 (5 bases). The sequences come from PBMCs, collected after an allogeneic stem cell transplant with post-transplant cyclophosphamide. As DNA, the CDR3 is TGCAGCGTTGTTGGGCAGGGAGGCTATGGCTACACCTTC. It is translated as CSVVGQGGYGYTF.